Included here is one TCR beta chain sequence, with context. TCRdb's table, derived via immunoSEQ multiplex PCR, lists solely in-frame clones and lacks some. The profile covers about 240,000 clones, with 86% appearing a single time and 5.5% to 6.5% taken by the ten largest. The data derive from a study of blood T cell repertoires in COVID-19. Study information: Sites across the United States, Italy and Spain contributed samples from acute and convalescent COVID-19.

V lost 3 bases, J lost 7 bases, and 13 bases lay in between. The CDR3 has 14 residues. CDR1 and CDR2 from the germline V gene are MGHRA and YSYEKL. The chain couples TRBV4-1 to TRBJ1-5, with D uncertain. Sequencing was carried out using peripheral blood. The receptor was isolated from a man aged 55 to 70 with acute or convalescent COVID-19. CDR3 protein: CASSHAGREQPQHF. The CDR3 nucleotides are TGCGCCAGCAGCCACGCGGGAAGGGAACAGCCCCAGCATTTT.